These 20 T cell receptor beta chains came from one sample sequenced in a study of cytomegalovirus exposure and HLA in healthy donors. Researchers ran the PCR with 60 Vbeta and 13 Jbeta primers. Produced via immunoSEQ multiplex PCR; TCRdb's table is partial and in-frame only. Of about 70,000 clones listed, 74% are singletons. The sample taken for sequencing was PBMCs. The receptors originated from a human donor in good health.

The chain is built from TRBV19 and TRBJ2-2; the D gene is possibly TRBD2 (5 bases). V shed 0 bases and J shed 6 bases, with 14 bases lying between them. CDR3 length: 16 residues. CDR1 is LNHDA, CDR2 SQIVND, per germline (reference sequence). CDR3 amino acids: CASSIDSGRKAGELFF. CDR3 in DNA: TGTGCCAGTAGTATAGACTCGGGAAGGAAGGCCGGGGAGCTGTTTTTT. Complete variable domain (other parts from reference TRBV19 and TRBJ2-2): DGGITQSPKYLFRKEGQNVTLSCEQNLNHDAMYWYRQDPGQGLRLIYYSQIVNDFQKGDIAEGYSVSREKKESFPLTVTSAQKNPTAFYLCASSIDSGRKAGELFFGEGSRLTVL.

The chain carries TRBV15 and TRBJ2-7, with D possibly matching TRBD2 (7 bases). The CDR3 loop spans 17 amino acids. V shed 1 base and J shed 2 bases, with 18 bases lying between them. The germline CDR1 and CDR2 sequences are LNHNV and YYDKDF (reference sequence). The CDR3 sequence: CATSRVGGAGGTYEQYF. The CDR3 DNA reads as TGTGCCACCAGCAGAGTAGGGGGGGCAGGTGGGACCTACGAGCAGTACTTC.

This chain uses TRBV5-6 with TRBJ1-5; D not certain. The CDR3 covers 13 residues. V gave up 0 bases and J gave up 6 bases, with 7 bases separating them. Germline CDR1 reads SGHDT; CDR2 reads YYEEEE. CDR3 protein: CASSLVEGQPQHF. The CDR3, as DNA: TGTGCCAGCAGCTTGGTAGAGGGTCAGCCCCAGCATTTT.

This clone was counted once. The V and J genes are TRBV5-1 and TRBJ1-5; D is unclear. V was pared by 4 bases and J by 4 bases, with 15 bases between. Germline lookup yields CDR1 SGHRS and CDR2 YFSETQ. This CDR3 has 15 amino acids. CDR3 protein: CASSKVGDVNQPQHF. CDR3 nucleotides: TGCGCCAGCAGCAAGGTTGGAGACGTGAATCAGCCCCAGCATTTT.

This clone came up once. The CDR3 spells CASSIGDSGELFF. Written as DNA, the CDR3 is TGTGCCAGTAGTATTGGGGACTCCGGGGAGCTGTTTTTT. V and J are TRBV19 and TRBJ2-2; tentatively, D is TRBD2 (6 bases). The CDR3 is 13 residues long. CDR1 and CDR2 from the germline V gene are LNHDA and SQIVND (reference sequence). V was pared by 3 bases and J by 6 bases, with 8 bases between. Supplemented by reference TRBV19 and TRBJ2-2, the full variable domain reads DGGITQSPKYLFRKEGQNVTLSCEQNLNHDAMYWYRQDPGQGLRLIYYSQIVNDFQKGDIAEGYSVSREKKESFPLTVTSAQKNPTAFYLCASSIGDSGELFFGEGSRLTVL.

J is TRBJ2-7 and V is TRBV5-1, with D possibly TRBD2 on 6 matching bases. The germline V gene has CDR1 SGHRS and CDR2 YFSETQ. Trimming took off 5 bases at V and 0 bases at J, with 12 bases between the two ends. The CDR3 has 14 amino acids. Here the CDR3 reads CASRGSGSSYEQYF. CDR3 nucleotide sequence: TGCGCCAGCAGAGGCTCCGGGAGCTCCTACGAGCAGTACTTC.

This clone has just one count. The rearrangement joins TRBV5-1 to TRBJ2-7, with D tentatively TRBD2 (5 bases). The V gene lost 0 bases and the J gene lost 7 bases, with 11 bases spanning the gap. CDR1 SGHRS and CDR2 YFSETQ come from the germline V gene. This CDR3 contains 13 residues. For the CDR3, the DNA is TGCGCCAGCAGCTTGGAGATAGCGCGGGAGCAGTACTTC. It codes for CASSLEIAREQYF. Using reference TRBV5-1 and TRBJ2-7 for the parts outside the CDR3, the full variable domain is KAGVTQTPRYLIKTRGQQVTLSCSPISGHRSVSWYQQTPGQGLQFLFEYFSETQRNKGNFPGRFSGRQFSNSRSEMNVSTLELGDSALYLCASSLEIAREQYFGPGTRLTVT.

CDR3 residues: CASSLYSGTGMGSNQPQHF. The CDR3 DNA reads TGTGCCAGCTCACTCTACTCCGGGACAGGGATGGGGAGCAATCAGCCCCAGCATTTT. The chain joins TRBV18 to TRBJ1-5; 9 bases are a match to TRBD1. CDR3 length: 19 residues. Germline V CDR1 and CDR2: KGHSH, LQKENI. Germline trimming cut 4 bases from V and 1 base from J; bases unmatched to any gene: 14. The variable domain in full, with the rest retrieved from reference TRBV18 and TRBJ1-5, is NAGVMQNPRHLVRRRGQEARLRCSPMKGHSHVYWYRQLPEEGLKFMVYLQKENIIDESGMPKERFSAEFPKEGPSILRIQQVVRGDSAAYFCASSLYSGTGMGSNQPQHFGDGTRLSIL.

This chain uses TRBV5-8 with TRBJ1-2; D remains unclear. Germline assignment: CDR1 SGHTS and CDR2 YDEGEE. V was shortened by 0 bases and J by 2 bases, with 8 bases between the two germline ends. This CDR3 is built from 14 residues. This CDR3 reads CASSLDSLNYGYTF. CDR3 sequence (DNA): TGTGCCAGCAGCTTGGACAGCTTGAACTATGGCTACACCTTC. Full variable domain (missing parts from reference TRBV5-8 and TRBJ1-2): EAGVTQSPTHLIKTRGQQATLRCSPISGHTSVYWYQQALGLGLQFLLWYDEGEERNRGNFPPRFSGRQFPNYSSELNVNALELEDSALYLCASSLDSLNYGYTFGSGTRLTVV.

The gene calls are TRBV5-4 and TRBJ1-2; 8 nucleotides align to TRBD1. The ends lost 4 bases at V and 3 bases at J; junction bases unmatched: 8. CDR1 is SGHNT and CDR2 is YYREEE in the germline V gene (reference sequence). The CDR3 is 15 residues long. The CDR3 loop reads CASSKGQVLDYGYTF. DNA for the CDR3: TGTGCCAGCAGCAAGGGACAGGTCCTGGACTATGGCTACACCTTC. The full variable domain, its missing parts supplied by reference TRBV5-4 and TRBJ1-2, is ETGVTQSPTHLIKTRGQQVTLRCSSQSGHNTVSWYQQALGQGPQFIFQYYREEENGRGNFPPRFSGLQFPNYSSELNVNALELDDSALYLCASSKGQVLDYGYTFGSGTRLTVV.

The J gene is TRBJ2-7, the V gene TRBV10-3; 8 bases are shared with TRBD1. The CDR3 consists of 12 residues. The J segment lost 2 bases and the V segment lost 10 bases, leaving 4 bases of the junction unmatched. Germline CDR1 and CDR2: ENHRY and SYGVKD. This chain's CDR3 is CASGQGPYEQYF. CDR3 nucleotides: TGTGCCAGCGGACAGGGACCCTACGAGCAGTACTTC.

The CDR3 nucleotides read TGTGCCAGCAGTTCAACAGGTTACAATGAGCAGTTCTTC. Encoded protein: CASSSTGYNEQFF. V usage is TRBV25-1 and J usage is TRBJ2-1, with D possibly being TRBD1 (5 bases). The germline CDR1 and CDR2 sequences are MGHDK and SYGVNS. V was trimmed by 5 bases and J by 4 bases, leaving 9 bases between them. The CDR3 contains 13 residues.

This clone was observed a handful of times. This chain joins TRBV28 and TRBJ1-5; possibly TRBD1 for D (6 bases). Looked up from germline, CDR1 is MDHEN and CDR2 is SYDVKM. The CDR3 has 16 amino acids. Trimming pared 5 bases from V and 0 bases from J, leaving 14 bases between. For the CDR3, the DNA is TGTGCCAGCAGTGGAGGACAGATCTATAGCAATCAGCCCCAGCATTTT. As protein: CASSGGQIYSNQPQHF.

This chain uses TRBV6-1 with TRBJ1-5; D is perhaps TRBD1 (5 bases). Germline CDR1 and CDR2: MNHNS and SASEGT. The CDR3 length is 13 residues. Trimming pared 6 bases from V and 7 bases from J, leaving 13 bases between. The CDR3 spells CASSPDGGQPQHF. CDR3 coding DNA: TGTGCCAGCAGCCCCGATGGGGGGCAGCCCCAGCATTTT.

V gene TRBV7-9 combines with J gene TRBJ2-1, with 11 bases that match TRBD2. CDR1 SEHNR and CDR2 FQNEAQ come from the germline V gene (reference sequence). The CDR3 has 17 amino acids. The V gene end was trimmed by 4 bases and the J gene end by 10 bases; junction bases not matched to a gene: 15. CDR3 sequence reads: CASSSGLAGGPGWEQFF. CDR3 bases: TGTGCCAGCAGCTCCGGACTAGCGGGTGGCCCCGGGTGGGAGCAGTTCTTC.

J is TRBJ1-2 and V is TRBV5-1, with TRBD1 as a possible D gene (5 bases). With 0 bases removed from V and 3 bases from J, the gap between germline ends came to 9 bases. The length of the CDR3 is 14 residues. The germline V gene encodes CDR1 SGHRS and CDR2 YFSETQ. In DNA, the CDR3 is TGCGCCAGCAGCTTGGGCCAGGGTGACTATGGCTACACCTTC. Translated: CASSLGQGDYGYTF.

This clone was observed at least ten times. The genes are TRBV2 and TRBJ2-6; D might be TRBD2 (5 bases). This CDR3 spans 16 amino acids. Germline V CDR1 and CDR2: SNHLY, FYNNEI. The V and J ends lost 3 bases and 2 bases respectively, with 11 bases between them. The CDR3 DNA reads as TGTGCCAGCAGTGACGGGGTGAACGCTGGGGCCAACGTCCTGACTTTC. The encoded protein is CASSDGVNAGANVLTF.

The CDR3 DNA follows: TGCGCCAGCAGCCGTCCGACAGGGGCAGGCGCAACCGACTATGGCTACACCTTC. This gives the protein CASSRPTGAGATDYGYTF. This chain links TRBV4-1 with TRBJ1-2, with 8 positions matching TRBD1. J lost 3 bases, V lost 4 bases, and 16 bases had no gene match. The CDR3 length is 18 residues. Germline values: CDR1 MGHRA, CDR2 YSYEKL.

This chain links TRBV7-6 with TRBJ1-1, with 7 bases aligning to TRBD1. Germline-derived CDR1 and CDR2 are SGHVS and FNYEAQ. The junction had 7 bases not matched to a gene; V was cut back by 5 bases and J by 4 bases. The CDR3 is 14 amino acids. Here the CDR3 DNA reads TGTGCCAGCAGCCCTCGGACAGGAGGCACTGAAGCTTTCTTT. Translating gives CASSPRTGGTEAFF.

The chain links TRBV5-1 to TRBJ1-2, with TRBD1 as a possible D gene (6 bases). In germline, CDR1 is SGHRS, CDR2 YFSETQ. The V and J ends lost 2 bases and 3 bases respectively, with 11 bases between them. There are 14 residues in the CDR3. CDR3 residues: CASSFGGEHYGYTF. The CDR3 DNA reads TGCGCCAGCAGCTTTGGGGGCGAACACTATGGCTACACCTTC. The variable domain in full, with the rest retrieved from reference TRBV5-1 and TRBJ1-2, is KAGVTQTPRYLIKTRGQQVTLSCSPISGHRSVSWYQQTPGQGLQFLFEYFSETQRNKGNFPGRFSGRQFSNSRSEMNVSTLELGDSALYLCASSFGGEHYGYTFGSGTRLTVV.